This entry is about one TCR beta chain. The data were produced by immunoSEQ multiplex PCR, yet TCRdb's version contains in-frame clones alone and is incomplete. The sample records over a million clones, around 74% being singletons. This CDR3 is 14 amino acids long. Germline V gene lookup returns CDR1 MNHEY and CDR2 SVGAGI. The V gene lost 6 bases and the J gene lost 7 bases, with 15 bases spanning the gap. This record comes from a study of shared clonotypes between healthy human individuals. Material for sequencing was memory CD4+ T cells sorted from blood. The subset was: CD45RA-negative fraction. The TCR was taken from a young man in good health. The chain recombines TRBV6-5 with TRBJ1-4; TRBD1 might be the D (6 bases). CDR3 amino acids: CASRIGGTSEKLFF. The DNA for the CDR3 is TGTGCCAGCAGAATAGGGGGAACAAGTGAAAAACTGTTTTTT.